The 27 T cell receptor beta chains in this list originate from one sample, sequenced in a study of identical twins. TCRdb analysed the 5' RACE reads with MiXCR anew, one entry per CDR3 protein. Found here are under 350,000 distinct CDR3 sequences, roughly 10% of them singletons; the top ten hold under 7.5%. These data are also associated with another study on yellow fever vaccine responses in identical twins.

The specimen sequenced was CD8+ T cells sorted from blood. The receptors come from a woman younger than 30 in good health.

The chain joins TRBV4-2 to TRBJ2-1; 8 bases are shared with TRBD2. Trimming removed 0 bases from V and 5 bases from J; junction bases left unmatched: 6. The CDR3 consists of 16 residues. Germline V gene data show CDR1 as LGHNA and CDR2 as YNFKEQ. DNA for the CDR3: TGTGCCAGCAGCCAAGAAAGCGGGGGCAGCAACAATGAGCAGTTCTTC. It translates to CASSQESGGSNNEQFF.

The chain is built from TRBV30 and TRBJ2-7; perhaps TRBD1 as D (6 bases). With 6 bases removed from V and 0 bases from J, the gap between germline ends came to 12 bases. Germline V lookup: CDR1 GTSNPN, CDR2 SVGIG (reference sequence). This CDR3 has 13 amino acids. The DNA of the CDR3 is TGTGCCTGCATCCGGGACACCTCCTACGAGCAGTACTTC. It codes for CACIRDTSYEQYF. Based on the CDR3 plus reference TRBV30 and TRBJ2-7, the full variable domain is SQTIHQWPATLVQPVGSPLSLECTVEGTSNPNLYWYRQAAGRGLQLLFYSVGIGQISSEVPQNLSASRPQDRQFILSSKKLLLSDSGFYLCACIRDTSYEQYFGPGTRLTVT.

The chain couples TRBV30 to TRBJ2-2, with no clear D. The CDR3 has 13 residues. The germline gives CDR1 GTSNPN, CDR2 SVGIG (reference sequence). V gave up 3 bases and J gave up 0 bases, with 5 bases separating them. The DNA for the CDR3 is TGTGCCTGGAGACTCGCGAACACCGGGGAGCTGTTTTTT. It specifies CAWRLANTGELFF. Full variable domain (missing parts from reference TRBV30 and TRBJ2-2): SQTIHQWPATLVQPVGSPLSLECTVEGTSNPNLYWYRQAAGRGLQLLFYSVGIGQISSEVPQNLSASRPQDRQFILSSKKLLLSDSGFYLCAWRLANTGELFFGEGSRLTVL.

Ten or more counts support this clonotype. J is TRBJ1-5 and V is TRBV7-8; TRBD1 is a possible D gene (6 bases). The CDR3 runs to 16 residues. V was trimmed by 4 bases and J by 3 bases, leaving 16 bases between them. CDR1 is SGHVS and CDR2 is FQNEAQ in the germline V gene. The CDR3 DNA reads as TGTGCCAGCAGCTCCGTTGGGGGGGCCCACAATCAGCCCCAGCATTTT. Protein: CASSSVGGAHNQPQHF.

This clonotype was found a few times. V and J are TRBV7-2 and TRBJ2-7; no reliable D call. CDR3 length: 15 amino acids. Deletions cut 1 base from V and 1 base from J, with 11 bases between. Germline CDR1 SGHTA, CDR2 FQGNSA. Here the CDR3 reads CASSLEPGLSYEQYF. The CDR3 DNA reads TGTGCCAGCAGCTTAGAACCGGGTCTTTCCTACGAGCAGTACTTC.

This clonotype was observed a few times. This chain joins TRBV5-6 and TRBJ1-5, with TRBD1 as a possible D gene (6 bases). Germline CDR1 is SGHDT and CDR2 is YYEEEE. The CDR3 runs to 15 residues. V was cut by 2 bases and J by 0 bases, with 9 bases left in between. The CDR3 sequence: CASSLTGHSNQPQHF. In DNA form, the CDR3 reads TGTGCCAGCAGCTTAACAGGGCATAGCAATCAGCCCCAGCATTTT.

The rearrangement uses TRBV23-1 and TRBJ1-4; TRBD1 is a possible D gene (6 bases). TRBV23-1 is flagged as an ORF with uncertain function. V was clipped by 2 bases and J by 7 bases, with 17 bases between them. The length of the CDR3 is 16 residues. As DNA, the CDR3 is TGCGCCAGCAGTCAAGTTAGAGCGACGGGGGCTGAAAAACTGTTTTTT. Amino acids: CASSQVRATGAEKLFF.

The V call is TRBV7-3, the J call TRBJ2-6; no clear D gene. There are 13 residues in the CDR3. CDR1 is SGHTA, CDR2 FQGTGA, per germline. Trimming cost V 5 bases and J 0 bases, with 2 bases left between them. Here the CDR3 reads CASSTSGANVLTF. The CDR3 DNA is TGTGCCAGCAGCACCTCTGGGGCCAACGTCCTGACTTTC.

This clonotype was seen repeatedly, ten times or more. This chain links TRBV20-1 with TRBJ2-5; 7 positions agree with TRBD2. Per germline, CDR1 DFQATT and CDR2 SNEGSKA (reference sequence). The length of the CDR3 is 14 residues. J gave up 5 bases and V 0 bases, and 6 bases lay outside the gene matches. CDR3 protein: CSARDLAGDETQYF. The CDR3 DNA sequence: TGCAGTGCTAGAGATCTGGCGGGAGATGAGACCCAGTACTTC.

This clonotype was recorded many times. This chain connects TRBV4-3 to TRBJ2-7; tentative D call: TRBD1 (6 bases). The ends were cut back, 2 bases at V and 2 bases at J, with 13 bases in the middle. CDR1 and CDR2 from the germline V gene are LGHNA and YSLEER. CDR3 length: 15 amino acids. CDR3: CASSQSRGSTYEQYF. The CDR3 nucleotides read TGCGCCAGCAGCCAATCCAGGGGATCGACCTACGAGCAGTACTTC.

The sample holds a few counts of this clonotype. The chain uses TRBV9 and TRBJ2-1, with 7 bases fitting TRBD2. Germline V lookup: CDR1 SGDLS, CDR2 YYNGEE. CDR3 size: 15 residues. The V gene end was trimmed by 0 bases and the J gene end by 4 bases; junction bases not matched to a gene: 4. CDR3 sequence: CASSVAPAGYNEQFF. The CDR3 region has the DNA TGTGCCAGCAGCGTAGCCCCAGCGGGGTACAATGAGCAGTTCTTC.

At least ten counts were recorded for this clonotype. This chain joins TRBV5-1 and TRBJ2-7, with TRBD2 as a possible D gene (6 bases). Trimming removed 2 bases at V and 0 bases at J, with 15 bases between. Germline V gene sequence: CDR1 SGHRS, CDR2 YFSETQ. The CDR3 is made up of 16 amino acids. CDR3 nucleotide sequence: TGCGCCAGCAGCTTCCCTCTGGGACTCAGCTCCTACGAGCAGTACTTC. Its translation: CASSFPLGLSSYEQYF.

This clonotype was observed a few times. V gene TRBV12-3 or TRBV12-4 combines with J gene TRBJ1-1; possible D gene TRBD1, 5 bases. The V end was cut by 4 bases, the J end by 6 bases, with 12 bases between. The CDR3 length is 13 residues. This CDR3 is CASSSGGWSEAFF. The CDR3 bases are TGTGCCAGCAGTTCGGGGGGGTGGTCTGAAGCTTTCTTT.

There are a few counts of this clonotype. V is TRBV7-9 and J is TRBJ2-7; D unclear. Deletions cut 2 bases from V and 0 bases from J, with 8 bases between. The length of the CDR3 is 14 residues. Germline V gene data show CDR1 as SEHNR and CDR2 as FQNEAQ (reference sequence). The CDR3 spells CASSLSGNSYEQYF. The CDR3 DNA reads TGTGCCAGCAGCTTATCAGGAAACTCCTACGAGCAGTACTTC.

V usage is TRBV6-1 and J usage is TRBJ2-1, with TRBD2 matching 10 bases. This CDR3 spans 15 amino acids. Germline V CDR1 and CDR2: MNHNS, SASEGT. Trimming cost V 8 bases and J 4 bases; bases outside gene matches: 8. In nucleotides, the CDR3 is TGTGCCAGCGGGGCTAGCGGGGGCACTTACAATGAGCAGTTCTTC. Protein product: CASGASGGTYNEQFF.

This clonotype was found many times. The chain uses TRBV6-1 and TRBJ1-5, with 7 bases matching TRBD1. Trimming at V came to 6 bases and at J to 3 bases, leaving 8 bases not matched to a gene. CDR1 is MNHNS and CDR2 is SASEGT in the germline V gene. The CDR3 covers 15 residues. The CDR3 loop reads CASSLTTGINQPQHF. The CDR3 DNA reads TGTGCCAGCAGCCTAACGACAGGGATCAATCAGCCCCAGCATTTT.

This clonotype was seen repeatedly, ten times or more. As DNA, the CDR3 is TGTGCCAGCACAAACAGGGGCGACACTGAAGCTTTCTTT. This codes for CASTNRGDTEAFF. The chain recombines TRBV27 with TRBJ1-1; 7 positions agree with TRBD1. The germline CDR1 and CDR2 sequences are MNHEY and SMNVEV (reference sequence). V was pared by 7 bases and J by 3 bases, with 5 bases of the junction left unmatched. The CDR3 is made up of 13 amino acids.

The CDR3 here is CASSATVAREGLLYNEQFF. The CDR3 DNA reads TGTGCCAGCAGTGCTACCGTGGCCAGGGAGGGCCTACTTTACAATGAGCAGTTCTTC. V is TRBV28 and J is TRBJ2-1; 7 bases are shared with TRBD2. This CDR3 has 19 amino acids. Germline V gene lookup returns CDR1 MDHEN and CDR2 SYDVKM. V lost 5 bases to trimming and J lost 4 bases; unmatched junction nucleotides: 20. Based on the CDR3 plus reference TRBV28 and TRBJ2-1, the full variable domain is DVKVTQSSRYLVKRTGEKVFLECVQDMDHENMFWYRQDPGLGLRLIYFSYDVKMKEKGDIPEGYSVSREKKERFSLILESASTNQTSMYLCASSATVAREGLLYNEQFFGPGTRLTVL.

This clonotype was observed at least ten times. The chain has TRBV7-9 and TRBJ2-1; no firm D call. CDR3 length equals 16 residues. Per the germline V gene, CDR1 is SEHNR and CDR2 is FQNEAQ (reference sequence). Trimming removed 1 base from V and 6 bases from J, with 16 bases in between. For the CDR3, the DNA is TGTGCCAGCAGCTTAGTCTCCGAAAGCCAAGGCAATGAGCAGTTCTTC. This gives the protein CASSLVSESQGNEQFF.

The chain carries TRBV7-2 and TRBJ2-3; 8 bases align to TRBD2. V was pared by 5 bases and J by 2 bases, with 12 bases of the junction left unmatched. In germline, CDR1 is SGHTA, CDR2 FQGNSA. This CDR3 contains 17 residues. CDR3 sequence reads: CASSRPVAGPDTDTQYF. In DNA, the CDR3 is TGTGCCAGCAGCCGACCGGTAGCGGGACCTGACACAGATACGCAGTATTTT.

This chain connects TRBV10-3 to TRBJ2-2; TRBD1 agrees at 8 bases. The CDR3 is 15 residues long. Trimming removed 3 bases from V and 5 bases from J; junction bases left unmatched: 5. In germline, CDR1 is ENHRY, CDR2 SYGVKD. DNA for the CDR3: TGTGCCATCAGTGAAACAGGGGGGTTGACCGGGGAGCTGTTTTTT. Its translation is CAISETGGLTGELFF.

This clonotype was counted only a few times. The chain is built from TRBV9 and TRBJ2-3, with 7 bases identical to TRBD2. This CDR3 has 16 residues. CDR1 and CDR2 (germline): SGDLS, YYNGEE. The junction had 7 bases not matched to a gene; V was cut back by 0 bases and J by 3 bases. The CDR3 is CASSVEGRGLTDTQYF. CDR3 coding DNA: TGTGCCAGCAGCGTAGAAGGGCGGGGGTTGACAGATACGCAGTATTTT.

This clonotype was recorded at least ten times. This sequence joins TRBV27 and TRBJ2-5, with a tentative D call TRBD1 (5 bases). The CDR3 spans 13 residues. The germline CDR1 and CDR2 sequences are MNHEY and SMNVEV (reference sequence). V lost 6 bases to trimming and J lost 4 bases, with 12 bases between them. The CDR3 here is CASSLSRVETQYF. In DNA form, the CDR3 reads TGTGCCAGCAGCCTCTCCAGGGTAGAGACCCAGTACTTC.

The sample holds a few counts of this clonotype. The chain couples TRBV20-1 to TRBJ2-7; D not resolved. The CDR3 length is 16 residues. Per the germline V gene, CDR1 is DFQATT and CDR2 is SNEGSKA (reference sequence). V lost 2 bases, J lost 1 base, and 18 bases lay in between. The CDR3 nucleotides are TGCAGTGCTAGACTGCGCGGCAATCGATTTTCCTACGAGCAGTACTTC. Translated, it gives CSARLRGNRFSYEQYF.

This chain links TRBV27 with TRBJ2-2; D remains unclear. The CDR3 is 13 residues long. Trimming took off 6 bases at V and 5 bases at J, with 10 bases between the two ends. From germline, CDR1 is MNHEY and CDR2 SMNVEV (reference sequence). The CDR3 nucleotides are TGTGCCAGCAGCCTTTACGGAACCGGGGAGCTGTTTTTT. Its translation is CASSLYGTGELFF.

Remarks on this clonotype: A junction boundary mismatches the germline segment, possibly from a read error. This chain joins TRBV14 and TRBJ1-6, with D uncertain. Germline values: CDR1 SGHDN, CDR2 FVKESK. The CDR3 runs 17 residues. The CDR3: CASSQAWEPGPNTPLHF. The DNA of the CDR3 is TGTGCCAGCAGCCAAGCGTGGGAACCTGGGCCTAATACACCCCTCCACTTT.

The genes are TRBV27 and TRBJ2-7; 11 bases agree with TRBD2. CDR1 is MNHEY, CDR2 SMNVEV, per germline (reference sequence). The CDR3 totals 15 residues. With V trimmed by 5 bases and J by 4 bases, 7 bases remained unmatched. The CDR3 sequence is CASSASSGRLYEQYF. CDR3 coding DNA: TGTGCCAGCAGTGCCTCTAGCGGGAGGCTATACGAGCAGTACTTC.